These T cell receptor beta chains were read from a single sample in a study of technical replicates of blood from a few donors. The repertoire was sequenced with immunoSEQ multiplex PCR; TCRdb's copy has only in-frame clones and lacks some. The sample has about 94,000 clones; 95% are singletons. Sequencing was done on a sample of T cells isolated from PBMCs. Receptors were obtained from a human donor in good health. The CDR3 runs from the conserved cysteine through the conserved F or W. The order of the fields is D gene, J gene, clone size, V gene, CDR3 protein, CDR3 DNA. A D gene is named only where the DNA matches it firmly. Clone size is stated in some rows and not others, as once, few, many or a class when expanded.

>.|TRBJ1-1|.|TRBV28
CASPGRGGDTEAFF
TGTGCCTCTCCGGGTAGGGGAGGTGACACTGAAGCTTTCTTT
>TRBD1|TRBJ2-7|.|TRBV19
CASSMGTGLGEQYF
TGTGCCAGTAGTATGGGGACAGGGCTTGGGGAGCAGTACTTC
>.|TRBJ2-1|.|TRBV9
CASSAQLFELNEQFF
TGTGCCAGCAGCGCTCAATTATTCGAGCTTAATGAGCAGTTCTTC
>TRBD2|TRBJ2-1|.|TRBV18
CASSTTREGQRLLYNEQFF
TGTGCCAGCTCAACCACTCGGGAGGGCCAAAGACTGCTATACAATGAGCAGTTCTTC
>.|TRBJ1-2|.|TRBV5-1
CASSLDRNGYTF
TGCGCCAGCAGCTTGGACAGGAATGGCTACACCTTC
>.|TRBJ1-1|.|TRBV7-8
CASSNRQENTEAFF
TGTGCCAGCAGCAATAGACAGGAGAACACTGAAGCTTTCTTT
>TRBD1|TRBJ2-2|.|TRBV2
CASSEGPGQGGIGELFF
TGTGCCAGCAGTGAGGGACCGGGACAGGGAGGTATCGGGGAGCTGTTTTTT
>TRBD1|TRBJ2-5|.|TRBV18
CASSPGTEETQYF
TGTGCCAGCTCACCCGGGACAGAAGAGACCCAGTACTTC
>.|TRBJ2-2|.|TRBV25-1
CASAPQGFQGSGELFF
TGTGCCAGCGCCCCACAGGGATTCCAGGGATCCGGGGAGCTGTTTTTT
>.|TRBJ1-2|.|TRBV2
CASGVGQGNGYTF
TGTGCCAGCGGGGTGGGACAAGGGAATGGCTACACCTTC
>.|TRBJ1-1|.|TRBV10-1
CASRFSLNTEAFF
TGCGCCAGCAGGTTCTCGTTGAACACTGAAGCTTTCTTT
>TRBD2|TRBJ2-7|.|TRBV5-1
CASSPLVGLAGEEDEQYF
TGCGCCAGCAGCCCCCTAGTGGGACTAGCGGGAGAGGAGGACGAGCAGTACTTC
>TRBD2|TRBJ2-1|.|TRBV11-3
CASSSRLAGDYNEQFF
TGTGCCAGCAGCTCCCGACTAGCGGGAGACTACAATGAGCAGTTCTTC
>.|TRBJ2-1|.|TRBV9
CASSQNPGSYNEQFF
TGTGCCAGCAGCCAAAATCCGGGCTCCTACAATGAGCAGTTCTTC
>.|TRBJ2-1|.|TRBV7-9
CASSPRVWDEQFF
TGTGCCAGCAGCCCCAGGGTTTGGGATGAGCAGTTCTTC
>TRBD2|TRBJ2-3|.|TRBV4-1
CASSQDTTSGRSTDTQYF
TGCGCCAGCAGCCAAGATACGACTAGCGGTCGTAGCACAGATACGCAGTATTTT
>.|TRBJ1-5|.|TRBV30
CAWSAWDINGNQPQHF
TGTGCCTGGAGTGCCTGGGACATTAACGGAAATCAGCCCCAGCATTTT
>TRBD1|TRBJ2-1|.|TRBV7-6
CASSLRTGEGGPYNEQFF
TGTGCCAGCAGCTTAAGGACAGGGGAGGGTGGACCCTACAATGAGCAGTTCTTC
>TRBD2|TRBJ2-7|.|TRBV29-1
CSVRTSAEQYF
TGCAGCGTGCGGACTAGCGCCGAGCAGTACTTC
>.|TRBJ1-2|.|TRBV6-1
CASRGGTSLSLGYTF
TGTGCCAGCAGGGGGGGGACATCGTTAAGTTTAGGCTACACCTTC
>TRBD1|TRBJ1-3|.|TRBV4-1
CASSHLGTGDITIYF
TGCGCCAGCAGCCACCTCGGGACAGGGGATATCACCATATATTTT
>TRBD1|TRBJ1-1|.|TRBV4-1
CASSQRIGGRGTEAFF
TGCGCCAGCAGCCAACGGATAGGGGGCCGGGGGACTGAAGCTTTCTTT
>.|TRBJ2-1|.|TRBV6-5
CASSHDGGTVEQFF
TGTGCCAGCAGCCACGATGGGGGGACGGTGGAGCAGTTCTTC
>TRBD1|TRBJ2-1|.|TRBV5-4
CASSFSGTGNNEQFF
TGTGCCAGCAGCTTTTCCGGGACAGGGAACAATGAGCAGTTCTTC
>TRBD1|TRBJ2-7|.|TRBV15
CATRPGQGYEQYF
TGTGCCACCAGACCGGGACAGGGCTACGAGCAGTACTTC
>TRBD1|TRBJ2-4|.|TRBV5-4
CASSPRQGNLAKNIQYF
TGTGCCAGCAGCCCCCGACAGGGCAACTTAGCCAAAAACATTCAGTACTTC
>TRBD1|TRBJ2-7|.|TRBV5-6
CASSSPGGWRSYEQYF
TGTGCCAGCAGCTCACCAGGGGGCTGGAGATCCTACGAGCAGTACTTC
>TRBD1|TRBJ1-5|.|TRBV23-1
CASSQSGQGARLTPQHF
TGCGCCAGCAGTCAATCGGGGCAGGGGGCGCGTCTTACGCCCCAGCATTTT
>.|TRBJ1-2|.|TRBV20-1
CSATGPGYTF
TGCAGTGCTACAGGGCCTGGCTACACCTTC
>TRBD2|TRBJ2-2|.|TRBV4-1
CASSQETSGSLAGELFF
TGCGCCAGCAGCCAGGAGACTAGCGGGAGTTTGGCCGGGGAGCTGTTTTTT
>.|TRBJ2-1|.|TRBV5-1
CASSLSSPSSYNEQFF
TGCGCCAGCAGCTTGAGCTCTCCGAGCTCCTACAATGAGCAGTTCTTC
>.|TRBJ2-2|.|TRBV5-1
CASSLITGTGGELFF
TGCGCCAGCAGCTTGATAACAGGAACCGGCGGGGAGCTGTTTTTT
>.|TRBJ2-7|.|TRBV14
CASSPTGQGYHEQYF
TGTGCCAGCAGCCCTACGGGACAAGGGTACCACGAGCAGTACTTC
>.|TRBJ1-2|.|TRBV18
CASSLGDMSGYTF
TGTGCCAGCTCCCTTGGGGACATGAGCGGCTACACCTTC
>TRBD1|TRBJ2-3|.|TRBV29-1
CSVVDRGTDTQYF
TGCAGCGTTGTTGACAGGGGGACAGATACGCAGTATTTT
>.|TRBJ1-2|.|TRBV6-6
CASTTKTGDGYTF
TGTGCCAGCACAACCAAGACAGGAGATGGCTACACCTTC
>.|TRBJ2-7|.|TRBV25-1
CASSDRKPRYEQYF
TGTGCCAGCAGTGATAGAAAACCGCGGTACGAGCAGTACTTC
>TRBD2|TRBJ2-3|.|TRBV28
CASSLPIESSLAGKYTQYF
TGTGCCAGCAGTTTACCTATAGAGTCGTCACTAGCGGGAAAGTATACGCAGTATTTT
>TRBD2|TRBJ2-3|once|TRBV5-4
CASSRLAGGSSDTQYF
TGTGCCAGCAGTCGACTAGCGGGAGGCTCGTCGGATACGCAGTATTTT
>TRBD1|TRBJ2-2|.|TRBV9
CASSDDRGVRPNTGELFF
TGTGCCAGCAGCGACGACAGGGGGGTGAGACCGAACACCGGGGAGCTGTTTTTT